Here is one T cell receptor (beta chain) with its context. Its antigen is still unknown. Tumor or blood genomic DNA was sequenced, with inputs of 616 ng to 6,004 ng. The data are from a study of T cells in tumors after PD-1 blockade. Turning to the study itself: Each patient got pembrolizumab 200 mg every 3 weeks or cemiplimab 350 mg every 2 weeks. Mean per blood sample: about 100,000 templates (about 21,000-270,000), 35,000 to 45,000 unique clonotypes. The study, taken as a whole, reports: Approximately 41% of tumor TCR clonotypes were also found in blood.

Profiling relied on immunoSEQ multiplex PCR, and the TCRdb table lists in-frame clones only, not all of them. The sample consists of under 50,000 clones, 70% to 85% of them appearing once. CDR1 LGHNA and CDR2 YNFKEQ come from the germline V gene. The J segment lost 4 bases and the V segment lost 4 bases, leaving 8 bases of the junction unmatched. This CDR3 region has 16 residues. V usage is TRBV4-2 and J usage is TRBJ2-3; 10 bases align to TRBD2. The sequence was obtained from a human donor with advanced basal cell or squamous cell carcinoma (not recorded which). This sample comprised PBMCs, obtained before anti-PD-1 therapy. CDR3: CASSREVAGGSDTQYF. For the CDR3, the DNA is TGTGCCAGCAGCCGGGAGGTAGCGGGAGGCTCAGATACGCAGTATTTT.